The entry below describes one T cell receptor (beta chain). Its target is unknown. The CDR3 runs 12 residues. In germline, CDR1 is MNHGY, CDR2 SVAAGI. The V end lost 4 bases, the J end lost 6 bases, and 7 bases lay between the germline ends. This sample was included in a study of T cell responses to AZD1222 COVID-19 vaccine. Using immunoSEQ multiplex PCR, the repertoire was profiled, and TCRdb retains in-frame clones only, with some absent. Of about 140,000 clones listed, less than 95% are singletons. Study conclusions and caveats: Vaccine-related CD4 TCRs covered spike, predominating at 160-218 and 743-854.

The sequenced sample was peripheral blood, obtained on day 0 of AZD1222 vaccination. The rearrangement uses TRBV6-9 and TRBJ1-5, with D unresolved. The source of this sequence is an adult in good health. CDR3 nucleotide sequence: TGTGCCAGCAGTTTAATACGTCAGCCCCAGCATTTT. Translated, it gives CASSLIRQPQHF.